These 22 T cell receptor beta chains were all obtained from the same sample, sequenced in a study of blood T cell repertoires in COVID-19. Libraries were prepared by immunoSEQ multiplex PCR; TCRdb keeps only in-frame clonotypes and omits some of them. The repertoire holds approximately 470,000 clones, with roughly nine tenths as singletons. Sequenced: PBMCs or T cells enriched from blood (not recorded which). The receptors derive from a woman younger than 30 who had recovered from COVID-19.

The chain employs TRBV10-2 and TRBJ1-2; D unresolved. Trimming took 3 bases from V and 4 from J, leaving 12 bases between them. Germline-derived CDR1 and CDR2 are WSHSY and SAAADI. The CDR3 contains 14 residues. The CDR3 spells CASSDRSSGYGYTF. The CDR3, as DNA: TGCGCCAGCAGTGACAGGTCTTCAGGCTATGGCTACACCTTC.

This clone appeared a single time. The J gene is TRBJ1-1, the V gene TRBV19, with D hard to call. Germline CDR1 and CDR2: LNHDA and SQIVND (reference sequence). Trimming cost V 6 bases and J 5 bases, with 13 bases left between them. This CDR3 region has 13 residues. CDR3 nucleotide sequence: TGTGCCAGTAGCGACACTAGGCGAACTGAAGCTTTCTTT. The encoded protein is CASSDTRRTEAFF.

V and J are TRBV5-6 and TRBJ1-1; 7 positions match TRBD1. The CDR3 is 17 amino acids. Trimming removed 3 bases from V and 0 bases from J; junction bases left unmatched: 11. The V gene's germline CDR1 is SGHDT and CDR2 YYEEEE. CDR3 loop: CASSSFDRAPMNTEAFF. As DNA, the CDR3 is TGTGCCAGCAGCTCCTTCGACAGGGCACCAATGAACACTGAAGCTTTCTTT.

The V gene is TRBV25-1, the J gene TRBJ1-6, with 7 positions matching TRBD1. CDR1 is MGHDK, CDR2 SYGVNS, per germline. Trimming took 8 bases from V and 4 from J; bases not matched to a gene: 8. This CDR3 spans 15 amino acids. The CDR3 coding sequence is TGTGCCAGCGGCCAAGGGGGACAGTATAATTCACCCCTCCACTTT. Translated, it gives CASGQGGQYNSPLHF.

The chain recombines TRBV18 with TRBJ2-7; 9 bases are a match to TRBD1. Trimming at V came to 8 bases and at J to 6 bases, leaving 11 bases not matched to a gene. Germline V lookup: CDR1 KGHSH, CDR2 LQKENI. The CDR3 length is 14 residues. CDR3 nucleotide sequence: TGTGCCAGCGCTGGGACAGGGAGGTCGAGCGAGCAGTACTTC. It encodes CASAGTGRSSEQYF.

The CDR3 DNA is TGTGCCAGCAGTCCGGGACTCCCCACTGAAGCTTTCTTT. As protein: CASSPGLPTEAFF. The chain uses TRBV12-3 or TRBV12-4 and TRBJ1-1; D is perhaps TRBD1 (5 bases). This CDR3 spans 13 amino acids. V gave up 5 bases and J gave up 4 bases, with 11 bases separating them.

CDR3 protein: CASSDRDRKNTGELFF. CDR3 coding DNA: TGTGCCAGCAGTGACCGGGACAGGAAGAACACCGGGGAGCTGTTTTTT. This chain joins TRBV2 and TRBJ2-2; 8 bases match TRBD1. Germline V lookup: CDR1 SNHLY, CDR2 FYNNEI. The length of the CDR3 is 16 residues. J was trimmed by 1 base and V by 3 bases; bases with no gene match: 4.

The CDR3 DNA reads TGTGCCAGCAGCCCGCTAGCGGGGGGCTCCCCGGAGCTGTTTTTT. Its protein is CASSPLAGGSPELFF. V usage is TRBV5-6 and J usage is TRBJ2-2; TRBD2 matches at 11 bases. CDR3 length equals 15 residues. Germline V gives CDR1 SGHDT, CDR2 YYEEEE. The ends lost 4 bases at V and 10 bases at J; junction bases unmatched: 9.

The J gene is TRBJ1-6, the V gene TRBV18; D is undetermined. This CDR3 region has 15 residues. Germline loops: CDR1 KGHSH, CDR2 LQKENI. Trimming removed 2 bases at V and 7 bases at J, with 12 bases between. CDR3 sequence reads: CASSPYRDLNSPLHF. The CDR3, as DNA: TGTGCCAGCTCACCATACAGAGACCTGAATTCACCCCTCCACTTT.

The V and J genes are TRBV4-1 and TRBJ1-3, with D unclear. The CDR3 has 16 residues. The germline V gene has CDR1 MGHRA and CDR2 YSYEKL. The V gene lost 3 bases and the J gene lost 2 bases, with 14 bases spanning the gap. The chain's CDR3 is CASSQRLTVTGNTIYF. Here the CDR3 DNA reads TGCGCCAGCAGCCAGCGACTTACGGTGACTGGAAACACCATATATTTT.

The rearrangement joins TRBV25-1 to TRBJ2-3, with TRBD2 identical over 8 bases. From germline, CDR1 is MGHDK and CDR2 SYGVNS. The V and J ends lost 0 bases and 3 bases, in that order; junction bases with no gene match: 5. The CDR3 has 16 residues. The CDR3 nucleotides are TGTGCCAGCAGTGAATACCTAGCGGGCGCTACAGATACGCAGTATTTT. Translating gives CASSEYLAGATDTQYF.

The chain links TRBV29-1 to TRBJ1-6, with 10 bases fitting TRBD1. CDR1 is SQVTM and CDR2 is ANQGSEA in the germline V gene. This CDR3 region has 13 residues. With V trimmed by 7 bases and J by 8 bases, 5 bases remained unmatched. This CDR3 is CSASTGGDSPLHF. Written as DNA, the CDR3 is TGCAGCGCCTCGACAGGGGGCGATTCACCCCTCCACTTT.

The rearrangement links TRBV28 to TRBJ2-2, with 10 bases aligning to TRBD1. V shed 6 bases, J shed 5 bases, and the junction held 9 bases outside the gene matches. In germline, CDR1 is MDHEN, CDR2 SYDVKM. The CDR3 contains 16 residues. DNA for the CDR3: TGTGCCAGCAGCTGGGACAGGGGCGTCGGGACCGGGGAGCTGTTTTTT. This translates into CASSWDRGVGTGELFF.

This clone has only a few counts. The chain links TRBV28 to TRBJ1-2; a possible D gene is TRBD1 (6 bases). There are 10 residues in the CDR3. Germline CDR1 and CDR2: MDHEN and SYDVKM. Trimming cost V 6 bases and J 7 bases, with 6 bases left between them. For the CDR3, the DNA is TGTGCCAGCAGGGGGGCTGGCTACACCTTC. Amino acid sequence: CASRGAGYTF.

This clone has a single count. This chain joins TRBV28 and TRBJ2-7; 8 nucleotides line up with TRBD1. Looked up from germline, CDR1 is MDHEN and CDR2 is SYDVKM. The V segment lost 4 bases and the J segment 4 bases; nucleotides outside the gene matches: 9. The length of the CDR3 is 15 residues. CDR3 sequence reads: CASSSPTGQAYEQYF. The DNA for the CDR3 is TGTGCCAGCAGTTCACCTACGGGACAGGCGTACGAGCAGTACTTC. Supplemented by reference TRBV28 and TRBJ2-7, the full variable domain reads DVKVTQSSRYLVKRTGEKVFLECVQDMDHENMFWYRQDPGLGLRLIYFSYDVKMKEKGDIPEGYSVSREKKERFSLILESASTNQTSMYLCASSSPTGQAYEQYFGPGTRLTVT.

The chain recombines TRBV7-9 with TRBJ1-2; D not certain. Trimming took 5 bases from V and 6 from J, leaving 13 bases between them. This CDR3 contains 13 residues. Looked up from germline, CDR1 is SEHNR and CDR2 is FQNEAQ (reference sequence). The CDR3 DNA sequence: TGTGCCAGCAGCGGGGAGATCGGGCATGGCTACACCTTC. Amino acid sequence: CASSGEIGHGYTF.

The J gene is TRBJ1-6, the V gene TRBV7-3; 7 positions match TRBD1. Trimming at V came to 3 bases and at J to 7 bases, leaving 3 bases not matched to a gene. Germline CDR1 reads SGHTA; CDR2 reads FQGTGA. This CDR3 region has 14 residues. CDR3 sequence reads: CASSLGTENSPLHF. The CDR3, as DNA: TGTGCCAGCAGCTTGGGGACAGAGAATTCACCCCTCCACTTT.

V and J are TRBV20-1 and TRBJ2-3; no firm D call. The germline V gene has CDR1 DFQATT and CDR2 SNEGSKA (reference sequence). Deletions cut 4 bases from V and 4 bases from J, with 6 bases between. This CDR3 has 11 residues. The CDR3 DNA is TGCAGTGCTACCGTGTCAGATACGCAGTATTTT. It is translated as CSATVSDTQYF.

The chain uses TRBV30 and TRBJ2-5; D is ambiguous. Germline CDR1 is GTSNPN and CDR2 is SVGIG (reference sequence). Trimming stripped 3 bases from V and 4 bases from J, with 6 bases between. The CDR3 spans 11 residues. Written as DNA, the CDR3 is TGTGCCTGGAGCCTAGTAGAGACCCAGTACTTC. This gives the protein CAWSLVETQYF.

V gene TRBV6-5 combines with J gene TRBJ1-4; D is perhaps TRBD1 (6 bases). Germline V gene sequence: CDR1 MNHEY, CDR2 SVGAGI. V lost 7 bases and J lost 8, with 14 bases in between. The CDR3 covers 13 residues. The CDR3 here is CASNPTGLEKLFF. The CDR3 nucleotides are TGTGCCAGCAACCCTACAGGGCTCGAAAAACTGTTTTTT.

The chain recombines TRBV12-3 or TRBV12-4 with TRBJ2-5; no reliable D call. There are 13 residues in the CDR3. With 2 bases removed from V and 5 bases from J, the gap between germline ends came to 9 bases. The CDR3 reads CASSLSAAETQYF. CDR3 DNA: TGTGCCAGCAGTTTAAGCGCCGCGGAGACCCAGTACTTC.

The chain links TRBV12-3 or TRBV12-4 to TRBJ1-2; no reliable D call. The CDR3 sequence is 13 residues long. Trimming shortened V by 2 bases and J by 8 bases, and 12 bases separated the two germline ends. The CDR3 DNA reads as TGTGCCAGCAGTTTAAATGAGGAGCGGGGCTACACCTTC. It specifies CASSLNEERGYTF.